The clone carrying this T cell receptor beta chain was counted a few times. TCRdb recomputed calls from the 5' RACE reads with MiXCR, one row per CDR3 protein. Of about 400,000 distinct CDR3 sequences listed, roughly 18% were seen once; the top ten hold roughly 21%. This entry is derived from a study of T-cell memory formation after mild COVID-19. From germline, CDR1 is SQVTM and CDR2 ANQGSEA. The CDR3 has 13 residues. The ends were cut back, 3 bases at V and 3 bases at J, with 6 bases in the middle. This TCR was recovered from a young man who had mild COVID-19 (a few samples of this study predate the infection). Cell type and time point are not known. The sequenced material came from PBMCs or a T cell subset sorted from them (not recorded which). The rearrangement uses TRBV29-1 and TRBJ2-6; TRBD2 is a possible D gene (5 bases). The CDR3 DNA reads TGCAGCGTTGAGGGGAGTGGGGCCAACGTCCTGACTTTC. Protein: CSVEGSGANVLTF. Filled out from reference TRBV29-1 and TRBJ2-6, the complete variable domain reads SAVISQKPSRDICQRGTSLTIQCQVDSQVTMMFWYRQQPGQSLTLIATANQGSEATYESGFVIDKFPISRPNLTFSTLTVSNMSPEDSSIYLCSVEGSGANVLTFGAGSRLTVL.